The rows below give T cell receptor beta chains drawn from one sample of a study of control samples from healthy donors and cancer patients. Some clones are missing from TCRdb's copy, which holds only in-frame ones; the method was immunoSEQ multiplex PCR. The sample has some 64,000 clones, just over 90% seen once. The source material was PBMCs. These TCRs come from a woman in her fifties or sixties with colorectal cancer. Both conserved end residues are part of each CDR3. A D gene is named only where the DNA matches it firmly. A row's size may be missing; if present it is once, few, many or a size class.

j_gene | v_gene | abundance | d_gene | CDR3nt | CDR3aa
TRBJ1-3 | TRBV13 | NA | TRBD1 | TGTGCCAGCAGCCCCGGGACAGGGGGTGATCCTAGCTCTGGAAACACCATATATTTT | CASSPGTGGDPSSGNTIYF
TRBJ2-5 | TRBV6-4 | NA | TRBD2 | TGTGCCAGCTCACCCTCCGGGCGGGAGGGCCGGGAGACCCAGTACTTC | CASSPSGREGRETQYF
TRBJ1-3 | TRBV3-1/TRBV3-2 | NA | NA | TGTGCCAGCAGCCTAAGCCGACTCAACACCATATATTTT | CASSLSRLNTIYF
TRBJ2-5 | TRBV5-4 | NA | TRBD1 | TGTGCCAGCAGCGGGGACAGCCAAGAGACCCAGTACTTC | CASSGDSQETQYF
TRBJ2-2 | TRBV7-3 | once | TRBD1 | TGTGCCAGCAGCCTTACAGGGGACACCGGGGAGCTGTTTTTT | CASSLTGDTGELFF
TRBJ1-6 | TRBV19 | once | NA | TGTGCCAGTAGTACAGACGACAGCTCCTTTAATTCACCCCTCCACTTT | CASSTDDSSFNSPLHF
TRBJ1-1 | TRBV30 | NA | NA | TGTGCCTGGAGTGTGACGGTAAACACTGAAGCTTTCTTT | CAWSVTVNTEAFF
TRBJ1-1 | TRBV19 | NA | NA | TGTGCCAGTAGTGCCAACCGGGTCCCGGGGACTGAAGCTTTCTTT | CASSANRVPGTEAFF
TRBJ1-5 | TRBV7-6 | NA | TRBD1 | TGTGCCAGCACCGAGACAGGGAATGGGCAGCCCCAGCATTTT | CASTETGNGQPQHF
TRBJ2-3 | TRBV11-2 | NA | NA | TGTGCCAGCAGCTTAGATTTAGATACGCAGTATTTT | CASSLDLDTQYF
TRBJ2-6 | TRBV19 | NA | NA | TGTGCCAGTAGCTGGTCCCAGGGGAACTCTGGGGCCAACGTCCTGACTTTC | CASSWSQGNSGANVLTF
TRBJ1-1 | TRBV10-2 | NA | TRBD1 | TGCGCCAGCAGTGACAGGGGGTTGACTGAAGCTTTCTTT | CASSDRGLTEAFF
TRBJ2-1 | TRBV7-2 | NA | TRBD1 | TGTGCCAGCAGCGTACTCCGGGACAGACCGTTCTTC | CASSVLRDRPFF
TRBJ2-7 | TRBV9 | NA | NA | TGTGCCAGCAGCGCATTCGCAGGAGGTACCTACGAGCAGTACTTC | CASSAFAGGTYEQYF
TRBJ1-3 | TRBV6-2/TRBV6-3 | NA | NA | TGTGCCAGCAGTGGGAGGGGATCGGTCTCTGGAAACACCATATATTTT | CASSGRGSVSGNTIYF
TRBJ2-5 | TRBV12-3/TRBV12-4 | NA | NA | TGTGCCAGCAGTTTCGATATCGAAGAGACCCAGTACTTC | CASSFDIEETQYF
TRBJ2-2 | TRBV11-2 | NA | NA | TGTGCCAGCAGCCCTAGGGGGGGAGAGGGAACCGGGGAGCTGTTTTTT | CASSPRGGEGTGELFF
TRBJ2-7 | TRBV16 | NA | NA | TGTGCCAGCAGCCCAAACCCGATGGGCAGGTACGAGCAGTACTTC | CASSPNPMGRYEQYF
TRBJ2-3 | TRBV2 | NA | TRBD2 | TGTGCCAGCAGGGAGGGACTAGCGGGAGCCGCGCAGTATTTT | CASREGLAGAAQYF
TRBJ2-1 | TRBV29-1 | NA | NA | TGCAGCGTTGATGAGTTGAGTGGGTGGGGTGGGGAGCAGTTCTTC | CSVDELSGWGGEQFF
TRBJ2-3 | TRBV9 | NA | TRBD2 | TGTGCCAGCAGCGTAGGTAGCGGAACCGGGACTAGCGGCACAGATACGCAGTATTTT | CASSVGSGTGTSGTDTQYF
TRBJ2-2 | TRBV29-1 | NA | TRBD2 | TGCAGCGTTCCCGGGACTACCCACACCGGGGAGCTGTTTTTT | CSVPGTTHTGELFF
TRBJ2-1 | TRBV10-3 | once | NA | TGTGCCATCAGTGTAGCGGACCAGCCCGGCGATGAGCAGTTCTTC | CAISVADQPGDEQFF
TRBJ2-3 | TRBV6-5 | NA | NA | TGTGCCAGCAGTATCCCAGGGACAGATACGCAGTATTTT | CASSIPGTDTQYF
TRBJ2-3 | TRBV11-2 | NA | NA | TGTGCCAGCAGCGTGACGGGAGTGCGAACAGATACGCAGTATTTT | CASSVTGVRTDTQYF
TRBJ2-7 | TRBV12-3/TRBV12-4 | few | NA | TGTGCCAGCAGTTTAGCTGGACAGTACGAGCAGTACTTC | CASSLAGQYEQYF
TRBJ1-2 | TRBV28 | NA | NA | TGTGCCAGCAGTGGAAAAGGGGTAAACTATGGCTACACCTTC | CASSGKGVNYGYTF
TRBJ2-4 | TRBV30 | NA | NA | TGTGCCTGGAGCCCCCCCCCGTGGCGGTCCTTAGCCAAAAACATTCAGTACTTC | CAWSPPPWRSLAKNIQYF
TRBJ2-1 | TRBV19 | NA | NA | TGTGCCAGTGGAAGGACAGCCAATGAGCAGTTCTTC | CASGRTANEQFF
TRBJ2-2 | TRBV5-1 | NA | TRBD2 | TGCGCCAGCAGCTTGAATCAGCGCGGGAGGACGAACACCGGGGAGCTGTTTTTT | CASSLNQRGRTNTGELFF
TRBJ2-6 | TRBV10-3 | NA | NA | TGTGCCACCTTCACAGGCTCGTCTGGGGCCAACGTCCTGACTTTC | CATFTGSSGANVLTF
TRBJ2-1 | TRBV3-1/TRBV3-2 | NA | NA | TGTGCCAGCAGACTTAGGTCCAGCTCCTACAATGAGCAGTTCTTC | CASRLRSSSYNEQFF
TRBJ2-3 | TRBV4-2 | NA | NA | TGTGCCAGCAGCCAAGATAGTAGCGAATACACAGATACGCAGTATTTT | CASSQDSSEYTDTQYF
TRBJ2-2 | TRBV6-4 | NA | TRBD2 | TGTGCCAGCATGCGGACTAGCGGCACCGGGGAGCTGTTTTTT | CASMRTSGTGELFF
TRBJ2-7 | TRBV10-3 | NA | TRBD2 | TGTGCCATCTCCGGACTAGCGGGTTTGGACGAGCAGTACTTC | CAISGLAGLDEQYF
TRBJ2-7 | TRBV6-5 | NA | TRBD2 | TGTGCCTCGGCGGGAGGGCCAGGTAGATACGAGCAGTACTTC | CASAGGPGRYEQYF
TRBJ1-6 | TRBV2 | NA | NA | TGTGCCAGCAGTTCAGCAGGGACGTATTCACCCCTCCACTTT | CASSSAGTYSPLHF
TRBJ1-6 | TRBV6-5 | NA | NA | TGTGCCAGCACACTTATGAATTCACCCCTCCACTTT | CASTLMNSPLHF
TRBJ2-2 | TRBV19 | NA | TRBD1 | TGTGCCAGTATCCATTTACCGGGACAGGGGGACGGGGAGCTGTTTTTT | CASIHLPGQGDGELFF
TRBJ1-2 | TRBV6-2/TRBV6-3 | NA | NA | TGTGCCAGCAGTCCCGGTTCATCTAACTATGGCTACACCTTC | CASSPGSSNYGYTF
TRBJ2-3 | TRBV7-3 | NA | TRBD1 | TGTGCCAGCAGCCCACACCGGGACAGGGTGACAGATACGCAGTATTTT | CASSPHRDRVTDTQYF
TRBJ1-4 | TRBV5-1 | NA | NA | TGCGCCAGCAGCGGCGGGAGGGGAGGGACAACTAATGAAAAACTGTTTTTT | CASSGGRGGTTNEKLFF
TRBJ2-1 | TRBV19 | NA | TRBD2 | TGTGCCAGTAGTGGATTACAGGGGGCGCAAGGACTAGCGGGATCCTACAATGAGCAGTTCTTC | CASSGLQGAQGLAGSYNEQFF
TRBJ2-1 | TRBV15 | NA | TRBD1 | TGTGCCACCAGAACAGGGGATTCCTACAATGAGCAGTTCTTC | CATRTGDSYNEQFF
TRBJ2-1 | TRBV9 | NA | TRBD2 | TGTGCCAGCAGCGACGGAGGGCGGGGGGAGAGCGATGAGCAGTTCTTC | CASSDGGRGESDEQFF
TRBJ1-2 | TRBV5-1 | NA | NA | TGCGCCAGCAGCTTGGGGCCAAATGAAGGGAACTATGGCTACACCTTC | CASSLGPNEGNYGYTF
TRBJ2-2 | TRBV2 | few | NA | TGTGCCAGCAGTGAACGGGGCGGGGAGCTGTTTTTT | CASSERGGELFF
TRBJ1-3 | TRBV4-1 | NA | NA | TGCGCCAGCAGCCAAGATTCCTTTACTGGAAACACCATATATTTT | CASSQDSFTGNTIYF
TRBJ2-1 | TRBV12-5 | NA | TRBD1 | TGTGCTAGTGGTTTGGTAGGACAGGGTTACAATGAGCAGTTCTTC | CASGLVGQGYNEQFF